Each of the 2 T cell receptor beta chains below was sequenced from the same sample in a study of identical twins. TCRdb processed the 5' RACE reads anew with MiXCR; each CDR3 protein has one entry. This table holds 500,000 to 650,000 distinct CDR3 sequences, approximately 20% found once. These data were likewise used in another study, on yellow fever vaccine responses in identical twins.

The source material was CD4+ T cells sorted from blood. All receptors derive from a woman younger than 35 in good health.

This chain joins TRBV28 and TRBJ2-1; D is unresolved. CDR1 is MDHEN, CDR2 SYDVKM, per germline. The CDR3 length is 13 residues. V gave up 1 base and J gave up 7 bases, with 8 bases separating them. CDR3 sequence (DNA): TGTGCCAGCAGTTTATCCCATCGGAATGAGCAGTTCTTC. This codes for CASSLSHRNEQFF. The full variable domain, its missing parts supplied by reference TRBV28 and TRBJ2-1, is DVKVTQSSRYLVKRTGEKVFLECVQDMDHENMFWYRQDPGLGLRLIYFSYDVKMKEKGDIPEGYSVSREKKERFSLILESASTNQTSMYLCASSLSHRNEQFFGPGTRLTVL.

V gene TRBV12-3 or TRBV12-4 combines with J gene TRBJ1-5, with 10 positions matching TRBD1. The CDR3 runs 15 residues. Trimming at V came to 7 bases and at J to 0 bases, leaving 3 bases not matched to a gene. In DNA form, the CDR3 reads TGTGCCAGCACCTGGACAGGGGGTAGCAATCAGCCCCAGCATTTT. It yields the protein CASTWTGGSNQPQHF.